These 10 T cell receptor beta chains share one sample of origin, sequenced in a study of T cells after yellow fever vaccination. MiXCR, applied by TCRdb to the 5' RACE reads, yields one record per CDR3 protein. The sample consists of 100,000 to 150,000 distinct CDR3 sequences, roughly 9% of them appearing once. The sequencing used CD8+ T cells sorted from PBMCs, collected on the day of the yellow fever booster vaccination. Receptors were obtained from a man younger than 30 who received the YFV17D yellow fever vaccine.

This clonotype was counted only a few times. This chain uses TRBV9 with TRBJ2-5, with D perhaps matching TRBD2 (5 bases). The CDR3 spans 14 residues. V gave up 2 bases and J gave up 5 bases, with 13 bases separating them. The V gene's germline CDR1 is SGDLS and CDR2 YYNGEE. CDR3 sequence (DNA): TGTGCCAGCAGCGTTGACTCGAGAGGGGAGACCCAGTACTTC. It yields the protein CASSVDSRGETQYF.

The V and J genes are TRBV29-1 and TRBJ2-7; 7 nucleotides align to TRBD1. With 1 base clipped from V and 2 bases from J, the junction kept 8 bases outside the gene matches. The germline V gene has CDR1 SQVTM and CDR2 ANQGSEA. CDR3 size: 15 residues. CDR3: CSVEGPRDRAYEQYF. The CDR3 nucleotides are TGCAGCGTTGAAGGACCCCGGGACAGAGCCTACGAGCAGTACTTC.

This chain links TRBV4-1 with TRBJ1-1; perhaps TRBD1 as D (6 bases). Trimming cost V 1 base and J 4 bases, with 13 bases left between them. The CDR3 is 15 amino acids. The germline V gene encodes CDR1 MGHRA and CDR2 YSYEKL. CDR3 amino acids: CASSQVGGGLTEAFF. The CDR3 nucleotides are TGCGCCAGCAGCCAAGTGGGGGGCGGGCTCACTGAAGCTTTCTTT.

The genes are TRBV6-2 or TRBV6-3 and TRBJ1-2; 7 bases are a match to TRBD1. Germline V gene lookup returns CDR1 MNHEY and CDR2 SVGEGT. V lost 6 bases, J lost 4 bases, and 5 bases stayed unmatched. CDR3 length: 13 amino acids. The CDR3 region is CASRTGTAYGYTF. The CDR3 coding sequence is TGTGCCAGCAGGACCGGGACAGCCTATGGCTACACCTTC.

In DNA, the CDR3 is TGTGCCAGCAGTCTCTCGCGGGGGGGGCCACCAGATACGCAGTATTTT. Protein product: CASSLSRGGPPDTQYF. The chain has TRBV6-1 and TRBJ2-3, with 9 bases lining up with TRBD2. After removal of 5 bases from V and 4 bases from J, the junction contained 10 bases not matched to a gene. The CDR3 spans 16 residues. The germline V gene has CDR1 MNHNS and CDR2 SASEGT.

The chain is built from TRBV5-1 and TRBJ2-7; unclear D gene. Trimming shortened V by 0 bases and J by 3 bases, and 10 bases separated the two germline ends. This CDR3 comprises 14 residues. Germline V CDR1 and CDR2: SGHRS, YFSETQ. This chain's CDR3 is CASSLALFLYEQYF. The CDR3 nucleotides are TGCGCCAGCAGCTTGGCGCTGTTTCTCTACGAGCAGTACTTC.

This clonotype was seen a few times. This chain uses TRBV6-5 with TRBJ2-7; D may be TRBD1 or TRBD2 (6 bases each). The V and J ends lost 2 bases and 6 bases respectively, with 14 bases between them. Germline V gene data show CDR1 as MNHEY and CDR2 as SVGAGI. The CDR3 runs 14 residues. CDR3 residues: CASSYDGGRREQYV. In DNA form, the CDR3 reads TGTGCCAGCAGTTACGATGGGGGGCGACGCGAGCAGTACGTC.

The sample holds many counts of this clonotype. This chain links TRBV7-9 with TRBJ1-4; 7 bases map to TRBD1. This CDR3 has 16 amino acids. Trimming cost V 4 bases and J 4 bases; bases outside gene matches: 9. Germline values: CDR1 SEHNR, CDR2 FQNEAQ (reference sequence). CDR3 DNA: TGTGCCAGCAGCTCGAACAGGGGTCAGCGTAATGAAAAACTGTTTTTT. Residues: CASSSNRGQRNEKLFF. Full variable domain (rest looked up from reference TRBV7-9 and TRBJ1-4): DTGVSQNPRHKITKRGQNVTFRCDPISEHNRLYWYRQTLGQGPEFLTYFQNEAQLEKSRLLSDRFSAERPKGSFSTLEIQRTEQGDSAMYLCASSSNRGQRNEKLFFGSGTQLSVL.

This clonotype showed up just a few times. This chain uses TRBV24-1 with TRBJ1-4, with 8 nucleotides matching TRBD1. The germline V gene has CDR1 KGHDR and CDR2 SFDVKD. This CDR3 has 15 amino acids. With V trimmed by 5 bases and J by 7 bases, 8 bases remained unmatched. CDR3 residues: CATSGTGIHGEKLFF. CDR3 DNA: TGTGCCACCAGTGGGACAGGGATCCACGGTGAAAAACTGTTTTTT.

The chain employs TRBV6-2 or TRBV6-3 and TRBJ2-7; TRBD1 agrees at 8 bases. Germline V gene lookup returns CDR1 MNHEY and CDR2 SVGEGT. Germline trimming cut 10 bases from V and 5 bases from J; bases unmatched to any gene: 10. The CDR3 is 13 residues long. The CDR3 spells CANLDRGRNEQYV. Here the CDR3 DNA reads TGTGCCAACCTCGACAGGGGTAGGAACGAGCAGTACGTC.